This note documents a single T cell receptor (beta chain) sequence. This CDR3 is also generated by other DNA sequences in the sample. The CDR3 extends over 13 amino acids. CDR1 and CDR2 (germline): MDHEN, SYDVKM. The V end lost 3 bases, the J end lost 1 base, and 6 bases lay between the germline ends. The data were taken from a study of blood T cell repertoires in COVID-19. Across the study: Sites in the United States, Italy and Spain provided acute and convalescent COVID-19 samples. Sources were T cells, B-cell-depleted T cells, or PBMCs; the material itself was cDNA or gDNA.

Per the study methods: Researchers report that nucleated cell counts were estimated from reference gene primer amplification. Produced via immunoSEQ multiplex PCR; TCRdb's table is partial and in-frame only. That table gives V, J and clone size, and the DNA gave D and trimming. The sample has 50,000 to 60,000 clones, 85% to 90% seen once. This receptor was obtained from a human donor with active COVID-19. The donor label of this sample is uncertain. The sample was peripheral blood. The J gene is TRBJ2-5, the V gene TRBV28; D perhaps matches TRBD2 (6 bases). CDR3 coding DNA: TGTGCCAGCAGTTTCGGGAGCCAAGAGACCCAGTACTTC. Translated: CASSFGSQETQYF.